The 30 T cell receptor beta chains below were found in one sample sequenced in a study of T cells after yellow fever vaccination. TCRdb ran MiXCR on the 5' RACE reads and lists one entry per CDR3 protein. The sample yields under 250,000 distinct CDR3 sequences, 6.9% seen once. The specimen comprised CD4+ T cells sorted from PBMCs, sampled 15 days after the yellow fever booster vaccination. Every receptor here comes from a man aged 30 to 45 who received the YFV17D yellow fever vaccine.

This clonotype was counted at least ten times. V usage is TRBV3-1 and J usage is TRBJ2-7; 8 bases line up with TRBD1. The V gene's germline CDR1 is LGHDT and CDR2 YNNKEL (reference sequence). CDR3 length: 14 residues. Germline trimming cut 10 bases from V and 5 bases from J; bases unmatched to any gene: 13. The CDR3 protein is CATSWQGASDEQYF. As DNA, the CDR3 is TGTGCCACCTCGTGGCAGGGGGCTTCGGACGAGCAGTACTTC.

This clonotype was seen a handful of times. The J gene is TRBJ2-4, the V gene TRBV20-1; 7 bases align to TRBD2. Trimming at V came to 1 base and at J to 7 bases, leaving 4 bases not matched to a gene. CDR3 length: 13 residues. From germline, CDR1 is DFQATT and CDR2 SNEGSKA (reference sequence). This chain's CDR3 is CSARVAGVNIQYF. For the CDR3, the DNA is TGCAGTGCTAGAGTGGCGGGAGTGAACATTCAGTACTTC.

There are many counts of this clonotype. V gene TRBV12-3 or TRBV12-4 combines with J gene TRBJ1-2, with 7 bases that match TRBD1. After removal of 4 bases from V and 7 bases from J, the junction contained 9 bases not matched to a gene. The CDR3 has 14 amino acids. CDR3 residues: CASSSYRGSAGYTF. CDR3 coding DNA: TGTGCCAGCAGTTCTTACAGGGGATCGGCTGGCTACACCTTC.

In its sample, this clonotype was seen many times. The gene calls are TRBV10-3 and TRBJ1-3, with D possibly being TRBD1 (5 bases). The germline V and J ends were trimmed by 7 bases and 8 bases, with 15 bases remaining between them. The CDR3 is 13 amino acids. The germline CDR1 and CDR2 sequences are ENHRY and SYGVKD. CDR3 amino acids: CAIKGGTGDTIYF. In nucleotides, the CDR3 is TGTGCCATCAAAGGCGGCACGGGGGACACCATATATTTT.

Only one count was recorded for this clonotype. The rearrangement links TRBV6-2 or TRBV6-3 to TRBJ2-3; D possibly uses TRBD1 or TRBD2 (5 bases each). The V gene lost 6 bases and the J gene lost 7 bases, with 14 bases spanning the gap. Germline CDR1 is MNHEY and CDR2 is SVGEGT. There are 13 residues in the CDR3. The CDR3 reads CASRGQEGNTQYF. CDR3 sequence (DNA): TGTGCCAGCAGGGGGCAAGAGGGAAATACGCAGTATTTT.

About this clonotype: Relative to the germline gene, one junction end is altered; a read error may explain this. This sequence joins TRBV18 and TRBJ2-6; D uncertain. This CDR3 comprises 16 residues. The V gene's germline CDR1 is KGHSH and CDR2 LQKENI. The CDR3 loop is CGSSPNQGSGANVLTF. In DNA, the CDR3 is TGTGGCAGCTCACCAAATCAAGGTTCTGGGGCCAACGTCCTGACTTTC.

The chain carries TRBV6-1 and TRBJ2-3; D remains ambiguous. V was shortened by 6 bases and J by 4 bases, with 11 bases between the two germline ends. The CDR3 covers 13 residues. Germline V lookup: CDR1 MNHNS, CDR2 SASEGT. CDR3 nucleotide sequence: TGTGCCAGCAGCAATCCCATCCCAGATACGCAGTATTTT. Translated, it gives CASSNPIPDTQYF.

This clonotype appeared a few times. The chain has TRBV18 and TRBJ1-2; D uncertain. The CDR3 loop spans 16 amino acids. V lost 0 bases, J lost 2 bases, and 13 bases lay in between. The germline CDR1 and CDR2 sequences are KGHSH and LQKENI. The CDR3 sequence is CASSPPLEQRNYGYTF. CDR3 bases: TGTGCCAGCTCACCACCGTTGGAACAACGAAACTATGGCTACACCTTC.

This clonotype occurred many times. V and J are TRBV29-1 and TRBJ2-2, with D unresolved. Germline V gene sequence: CDR1 SQVTM, CDR2 ANQGSEA. The CDR3 contains 14 residues. In DNA form, the CDR3 reads TGCACCCCTATAGGGTTTTTGAACACCGGGGAGCTGTTTTTT. This translates into CTPIGFLNTGELFF.

This clonotype was seen many times. The chain joins TRBV6-6 to TRBJ1-5; D is perhaps TRBD1 (5 bases). V lost 7 bases, J lost 6 bases, and 13 bases lay in between. The germline V gene has CDR1 MNHNY and CDR2 SVGAGI (reference sequence). CDR3 length equals 13 residues. The CDR3 region is CASTAGAVQPQHF. The CDR3, as DNA: TGTGCCAGCACCGCCGGGGCAGTTCAGCCCCAGCATTTT.

The rearrangement uses TRBV18 and TRBJ2-4, with 9 bases fitting TRBD1. The length of the CDR3 is 15 residues. Germline V CDR1 and CDR2: KGHSH, LQKENI. Trimming took 1 base from V and 8 from J; bases not matched to a gene: 6. DNA of the CDR3: TGTGCCAGCTCACCACAGTCGGGACAGGGAGACATTCAGTACTTC. It translates to CASSPQSGQGDIQYF.

This clonotype appeared a few times. The chain employs TRBV20-1 and TRBJ2-1, with TRBD2 matching 8 bases. Germline V gives CDR1 DFQATT, CDR2 SNEGSKA (reference sequence). V lost 5 bases and J lost 9; bases outside the gene matches: 12. This CDR3 spans 14 amino acids. The CDR3 DNA sequence: TGCAGTGCTCACGTAGCGGGAACGGTGGTTGAGCAGTTCTTC. It yields the protein CSAHVAGTVVEQFF.

This clonotype turned up a few times. This chain connects TRBV5-1 to TRBJ2-7; a possible D gene is TRBD1 (6 bases). Trimming took 0 bases from V and 0 from J, leaving 13 bases between them. The CDR3 contains 16 residues. The V gene's germline CDR1 is SGHRS and CDR2 YFSETQ. The CDR3 sequence: CASSLGLQGSSYEQYF. The CDR3 bases are TGCGCCAGCAGCTTGGGCCTCCAGGGGAGCTCCTACGAGCAGTACTTC. Supplemented by reference TRBV5-1 and TRBJ2-7, the full variable domain reads KAGVTQTPRYLIKTRGQQVTLSCSPISGHRSVSWYQQTPGQGLQFLFEYFSETQRNKGNFPGRFSGRQFSNSRSEMNVSTLELGDSALYLCASSLGLQGSSYEQYFGPGTRLTVT.

This clonotype was detected ten times or more. CDR3 coding DNA: TGTGCCAGCAGCAACACCGGGCAAGCTGGGCGGACTGAAGCTTTCTTT. The encoded protein is CASSNTGQAGRTEAFF. The chain carries TRBV7-2 and TRBJ1-1; no clear D. The CDR3 contains 16 residues. The V gene lost 5 bases and the J gene lost 5 bases, with 21 bases spanning the gap. CDR1 SGHTA and CDR2 FQGNSA come from the germline V gene.

Comments on this clonotype: A junction boundary mismatches the germline segment, possibly from a read error. V gene TRBV19 combines with J gene TRBJ1-1; D is ambiguous. Germline V gives CDR1 LNHDA, CDR2 SQIVND (reference sequence). The CDR3 consists of 13 residues. In DNA form, the CDR3 reads TGTGCCAGTAGTCCATACATGAAGACTGAAGCTTTCTTT. Protein: CASSPYMKTEAFF.

The table lists this clonotype with many counts. V usage is TRBV7-3 and J usage is TRBJ2-1, with unresolved D. The CDR3 length is 16 residues. Germline V gene data show CDR1 as SGHTA and CDR2 as FQGTGA. V shed 4 bases and J shed 2 bases, with 15 bases lying between them. The CDR3 sequence is CASSSQPSSAYNEQFF. The DNA of the CDR3 is TGTGCCAGCAGCTCTCAACCCTCCTCGGCCTACAATGAGCAGTTCTTC.

This clonotype has a count of ten or more. This chain links TRBV5-5 with TRBJ2-1; D remains ambiguous. The CDR3 spans 16 residues. Deletions cut 1 base from V and 4 bases from J, with 15 bases between. The germline gives CDR1 SGHKS, CDR2 YYEKEE (reference sequence). The CDR3, as DNA: TGTGCCAGCAGCTTGATGGGCCCTCCCCCATACAATGAGCAGTTCTTC. Amino acids: CASSLMGPPPYNEQFF.

The chain combines TRBV24-1 with TRBJ2-2; 8 nucleotides agree with TRBD1. This CDR3 has 14 residues. Losses at the gene ends were 5 bases for V and 3 bases for J; bases not matched to a gene: 1. CDR1 KGHDR and CDR2 SFDVKD come from the germline V gene. CDR3 sequence reads: CATSATGDTGELFF. Written as DNA, the CDR3 is TGTGCCACCAGTGCGACAGGGGACACCGGGGAGCTGTTTTTT.

This clonotype was recorded many times. The chain carries TRBV2 and TRBJ2-7; D is possibly TRBD2 (7 bases). Germline CDR1 reads SNHLY; CDR2 reads FYNNEI. Trimming stripped 7 bases from V and 2 bases from J, with 15 bases between. The CDR3 is 14 amino acids. CDR3 sequence (DNA): TGTGCCAGCAACCTTGACGGGGGGCCCTACGAGCAGTACTTC. Its protein product is CASNLDGGPYEQYF.

This clonotype showed up many times. This chain uses TRBV7-2 with TRBJ2-7; TRBD2 agrees at 7 bases. The ends lost 1 base at V and 3 bases at J; junction bases unmatched: 6. Germline CDR1 SGHTA, CDR2 FQGNSA. There are 15 residues in the CDR3. CDR3 region: CASSLVAGVIYEQYF. DNA of the CDR3: TGTGCCAGCAGCTTAGTGGCGGGAGTAATCTACGAGCAGTACTTC.

The rearrangement links TRBV2 to TRBJ2-2; D not resolved. The CDR3 is made up of 11 amino acids. Trimming pared 4 bases from V and 4 bases from J, leaving 1 base between. Germline-derived CDR1 and CDR2 are SNHLY and FYNNEI. The CDR3 reads CASSVTGELFF. The CDR3 nucleotides are TGTGCCAGCAGTGTCACCGGGGAGCTGTTTTTT.

This chain uses TRBV7-9 with TRBJ2-5; D is possibly TRBD2 (5 bases). V was shortened by 0 bases and J by 14 bases, with 10 bases between the two germline ends. This CDR3 spans 11 amino acids. Germline CDR1 is SEHNR and CDR2 is FQNEAQ (reference sequence). This CDR3 reads CASSLASDFYF. The CDR3 bases are TGTGCCAGCAGCTTAGCCTCGGACTTTTACTTC.

This clonotype was seen a handful of times. The genes are TRBV20-1 and TRBJ2-2, with 7 bases matching TRBD2. Looked up from germline, CDR1 is DFQATT and CDR2 is SNEGSKA (reference sequence). V lost 5 bases to trimming and J lost 2 bases; unmatched junction nucleotides: 8. The CDR3 spans 15 residues. The CDR3 nucleotides read TGCAGTGCTGAGGAGGGAGGGCCCAACACCGGGGAGCTGTTTTTT. It specifies CSAEEGGPNTGELFF.

This clonotype was picked up a small number of times. This chain links TRBV29-1 with TRBJ2-1; D gene unclear. Germline CDR1 and CDR2: SQVTM and ANQGSEA. The V gene lost 6 bases and the J gene lost 8 bases, with 14 bases spanning the gap. The CDR3 has 12 amino acids. The CDR3 region is CSVLIVGDEQFF. DNA of the CDR3: TGCAGCGTCCTTATCGTCGGCGATGAGCAGTTCTTC.

This clonotype was observed many times. The rearrangement links TRBV28 to TRBJ2-1; D might be TRBD2 (6 bases). Germline CDR1 reads MDHEN; CDR2 reads SYDVKM. The CDR3 covers 16 residues. The V and J ends lost 5 bases and 1 base respectively, with 15 bases between them. In DNA form, the CDR3 reads TGTGCCAGCAGTCCAACCCTGCGGGGTTCCTACAATGAGCAGTTCTTC. This codes for CASSPTLRGSYNEQFF. Using reference TRBV28 and TRBJ2-1 for the parts outside the CDR3, the full variable domain is DVKVTQSSRYLVKRTGEKVFLECVQDMDHENMFWYRQDPGLGLRLIYFSYDVKMKEKGDIPEGYSVSREKKERFSLILESASTNQTSMYLCASSPTLRGSYNEQFFGPGTRLTVL.

V usage is TRBV14 and J usage is TRBJ1-6; TRBD1 is a possible D gene (5 bases). V gave up 4 bases and J gave up 7 bases, with 11 bases separating them. The CDR3 is 14 residues long. Germline V gene lookup returns CDR1 SGHDN and CDR2 FVKESK. DNA for the CDR3: TGTGCCAGCAGCCTGGGACTGGTAAATTCACCCCTCCACTTT. Its translation is CASSLGLVNSPLHF. The whole variable domain, remainder taken from reference TRBV14 and TRBJ1-6, is EAGVTQFPSHSVIEKGQTVTLRCDPISGHDNLYWYRRVMGKEIKFLLHFVKESKQDESGMPNNRFLAERTGGTYSTLKVQPAELEDSGVYFCASSLGLVNSPLHFGNGTRLTVT.

This clonotype has a handful of counts. The chain combines TRBV24-1 with TRBJ1-1; tentatively, D is TRBD1 (5 bases). The CDR3 runs to 14 residues. CDR1 is KGHDR and CDR2 is SFDVKD in the germline V gene. V shed 4 bases and J shed 6 bases, with 14 bases lying between them. The CDR3 loop reads CATSERGAGAEAFF. The DNA of the CDR3 is TGTGCCACCAGTGAGAGAGGGGCCGGAGCTGAAGCTTTCTTT.

This clonotype has just a few counts. V gene TRBV5-4 combines with J gene TRBJ2-1; D unclear. This CDR3 is 13 amino acids long. CDR1 is SGHNT, CDR2 YYREEE, per germline (reference sequence). V lost 4 bases and J lost 8, with 13 bases in between. The CDR3 protein is CASSQIGTYEQFF. The CDR3 bases are TGTGCCAGCAGCCAAATCGGAACTTATGAGCAGTTCTTC.

This clonotype was observed at least ten times. This sequence joins TRBV28 and TRBJ2-1; no firm D call. Germline V CDR1 and CDR2: MDHEN, SYDVKM. This CDR3 spans 11 amino acids. V was clipped by 1 base and J by 9 bases, with 4 bases between them. The CDR3 DNA follows: TGTGCCAGCAGTTTATCTCGTGAGCAGTTCTTC. This codes for CASSLSREQFF. Using reference TRBV28 and TRBJ2-1 for the parts outside the CDR3, the full variable domain is DVKVTQSSRYLVKRTGEKVFLECVQDMDHENMFWYRQDPGLGLRLIYFSYDVKMKEKGDIPEGYSVSREKKERFSLILESASTNQTSMYLCASSLSREQFFGPGTRLTVL.

This chain uses TRBV12-3 or TRBV12-4 with TRBJ1-1, with 10 bases matching TRBD1. V lost 8 bases, J lost 4 bases, and 4 bases stayed unmatched. There are 13 residues in the CDR3. The CDR3 spells CASGQGEFTEAFF. The CDR3 DNA follows: TGTGCCAGCGGACAGGGGGAGTTCACTGAAGCTTTCTTT.